This T cell receptor beta chain stems from a study of blood T cell repertoires in COVID-19. Turning to the study itself: Spain, Italy and the United States supplied samples that represented acute and convalescent COVID-19. PBMCs, B-cell-depleted T cells, or T cells were the source of the cDNA or gDNA that made up the material.

The ends lost 4 bases at V and 4 bases at J; junction bases unmatched: 17. Germline V gives CDR1 SGHTS, CDR2 YDEGEE. The CDR3 consists of 19 residues. Original methodology: By means of reference gene primer amplification, nucleated cell counts were estimated. The table came from immunoSEQ multiplex PCR; TCRdb's copy has only in-frame clones and leaves some out. Clone size and V and J calls were adopted from that table, with D and trimming inferred from the DNA. The repertoire holds roughly 180,000 clones, less than 85% seen once, with 8.1% in the top ten. Seattle-derived patients entered the study during active infection and were followed longitudinally.

Sequencing input: peripheral blood. The sequence came from an older woman with COVID-19, enrolled during active disease. The chain links TRBV5-8 to TRBJ1-1; 12 bases map to TRBD1. CDR3 protein: CASSVPPGTGGRKGTEAFF. CDR3 DNA: TGTGCCAGCAGCGTACCACCCGGGACAGGGGGCAGGAAGGGCACTGAAGCTTTCTTT.